Each of the 31 T cell receptor beta chains below was sequenced from the same sample in a study of preoperative IRX-2 immunotherapy in early breast cancer. Sample treatment: preoperative locoregional IRX-2 cytokine immunotherapy. The data were produced by immunoSEQ multiplex PCR, yet TCRdb's version contains in-frame clones alone and is incomplete. The table has 1,600 or so clones, 75% seen once. The source was tumor tissue, collected after IRX-2 immunotherapy. All receptors come from a human donor with breast cancer.

The chain joins TRBV28 to TRBJ2-1; 7 bases line up with TRBD1. This CDR3 has 13 residues. V trimming: 6 bases; J trimming: 4 bases; junction bases outside the gene matches: 3. CDR1 and CDR2 (germline): MDHEN, SYDVKM. The CDR3 region is CASREGQYNEQFF. Written as DNA, the CDR3 is TGTGCCAGCAGAGAGGGACAGTACAATGAGCAGTTCTTC.

The chain is built from TRBV6-8 and TRBJ2-3; 10 bases map to TRBD1. In germline, CDR1 is MNHGY, CDR2 SAAAGT. V dropped 6 bases and J dropped 4; count of bases not matched to a gene: 7. CDR3 length: 15 residues. The CDR3 loop reads CASRTGQGISDTQYF. CDR3 DNA: TGTGCCAGCAGAACGGGACAGGGGATTTCAGATACGCAGTATTTT.

This chain connects TRBV7-2 to TRBJ1-4; D call uncertain. The CDR3 sequence is 13 residues long. Trimming pared 2 bases from V and 8 bases from J, leaving 9 bases between. CDR1 SGHTA and CDR2 FQGNSA come from the germline V gene. The CDR3 region has the DNA TGTGCCAGCAGCTTAAATATCCGGGAAAAACTGTTTTTT. Translation gives CASSLNIREKLFF.

This chain connects TRBV11-3 to TRBJ1-2; D possibly corresponds to TRBD1 (6 bases). The V end was cut by 2 bases, the J end by 4 bases, with 20 bases between. The CDR3 has 17 amino acids. Per the germline V gene, CDR1 is SGHNT and CDR2 is YENEEA. The CDR3 region has the DNA TGTGCCAGCAGCTTAAACAGGGAATACGGTTCAGTCTATGGCTACACCTTC. Its translation is CASSLNREYGSVYGYTF. Using reference TRBV11-3 and TRBJ1-2 for the parts outside the CDR3, the full variable domain is EAGVVQSPRYKIIEKKQPVAFWCNPISGHNTLYWYLQNLGQGPELLIRYENEEAVDDSQLPKDRFSAERLKGVDSTLKIQPAELGDSAVYLCASSLNREYGSVYGYTFGSGTRLTVV.

This clone has just a few counts. Sequence at one end of the junction differs from germline and may be a read error. This chain uses TRBV6-8 with TRBJ1-1, with TRBD1 as a possible D gene (5 bases). Germline V lookup: CDR1 MNHGY, CDR2 SAAAGT. There are 15 residues in the CDR3. CDR3 region: CASNYATALNTEAFF. CDR3 coding DNA: TGTGCCAGCAATTACGCGACAGCCCTGAACACTGAAGCTTTCTTT.

V gene TRBV7-5 combines with J gene TRBJ1-4. TRBV7-5 is designated a pseudogene. The CDR3 runs to 15 residues. The CDR3 sequence: CASSPLELGHEKLFF. The CDR3 coding sequence is TGTGCCAGCAGCCCGCTTGAGTTGGGTCATGAAAAACTGTTTTTT.

The chain uses TRBV18 and TRBJ1-5; 7 bases are shared with TRBD1. The CDR3 sequence is 18 residues long. The ends lost 4 bases at V and 2 bases at J; junction bases unmatched: 14. Looked up from germline, CDR1 is KGHSH and CDR2 is LQKENI. CDR3: CASSRAQGSRARNQPQHF. The CDR3 nucleotides read TGTGCCAGCTCACGGGCACAGGGGTCCCGGGCCCGCAATCAGCCCCAGCATTTT.

The rearrangement joins TRBV15 to TRBJ2-1, with 10 nucleotides matching TRBD2. V lost 6 bases to trimming and J lost 4 bases; unmatched junction nucleotides: 6. The length of the CDR3 is 15 residues. Germline CDR1 reads LNHNV; CDR2 reads YYDKDF (reference sequence). CDR3 protein: CATSVKRGGYNEQFF. The CDR3 bases are TGTGCCACCAGTGTAAAGCGGGGGGGTTACAATGAGCAGTTCTTC. Drawing the rest from reference TRBV15 and TRBJ2-1, the complete variable domain is DAMVIQNPRYQVTQFGKPVTLSCSQTLNHNVMYWYQQKSSQAPKLLFHYYDKDFNNEADTPDNFQSRRPNTSFCFLDIRSPGLGDTAMYLCATSVKRGGYNEQFFGPGTRLTVL.

This sequence joins TRBV12-2 and TRBJ2-7; TRBD2 reflects the table's D call only, with no check against the DNA. TRBV12-2 is termed a pseudogene. The CDR3 has 16 amino acids. The CDR3 loop is CAISGPASSPGYEQYF. The CDR3 nucleotides are TGTGCCATCTCGGGTCCTGCCTCCTCACCCGGCTACGAGCAGTACTTC.

This clone showed up just once. The chain couples TRBV15 to TRBJ1-5, with 7 bases that match TRBD1. The CDR3 runs 14 residues. With V trimmed by 2 bases and J by 5 bases, 3 bases remained unmatched. Germline values: CDR1 LNHNV, CDR2 YYDKDF (reference sequence). CDR3 sequence (DNA): TGTGCCACCAGCAGACGGGACAGTTATCAGCCCCAGCATTTT. Translating gives CATSRRDSYQPQHF.

The V and J genes are TRBV6-8 and TRBJ2-5; 12 nucleotides align to TRBD2. This CDR3 is built from 14 residues. The V and J ends lost 4 bases and 10 bases, in that order; junction bases with no gene match: 7. In germline, CDR1 is MNHGY, CDR2 SAAAGT. The CDR3 reads CASSSGLAGRDQYF. CDR3 coding DNA: TGTGCCAGCAGTTCCGGACTAGCGGGGAGGGACCAGTACTTC.

This chain uses TRBV10-3 with TRBJ1-5; 7 bases align to TRBD1. The CDR3 is 13 amino acids. Germline CDR1 and CDR2: ENHRY and SYGVKD. J was trimmed by 5 bases and V by 6 bases; bases with no gene match: 4. The CDR3 DNA reads TGTGCCATCAGACGACAGGGCGATCAGCCCCAGCATTTT. Residues: CAIRRQGDQPQHF.

The chain links TRBV19 to TRBJ2-2; tentative D call: TRBD2 (6 bases). Germline CDR1 reads LNHDA; CDR2 reads SQIVND (reference sequence). The CDR3 extends over 15 amino acids. V was cut by 1 base and J by 5 bases, with 11 bases left in between. CDR3 nucleotide sequence: TGTGCCAGTAGTATAGCTCCTGGAGGGACCGGGGAGCTGTTTTTT. It codes for CASSIAPGGTGELFF. Variable domain in full (rest from reference TRBV19 and TRBJ2-2): DGGITQSPKYLFRKEGQNVTLSCEQNLNHDAMYWYRQDPGQGLRLIYYSQIVNDFQKGDIAEGYSVSREKKESFPLTVTSAQKNPTAFYLCASSIAPGGTGELFFGEGSRLTVL.

V usage is TRBV29-1 and J usage is TRBJ1-4; D unresolved. Germline CDR1 reads SQVTM; CDR2 reads ANQGSEA. The CDR3 is 12 residues long. V was clipped by 6 bases and J by 8 bases, with 13 bases between them. CDR3 DNA: TGCAGCGTCGGGCCTAACCAGGAAAAACTGTTTTTT. This translates into CSVGPNQEKLFF. The full variable domain, its missing parts supplied by reference TRBV29-1 and TRBJ1-4, is SAVISQKPSRDICQRGTSLTIQCQVDSQVTMMFWYRQQPGQSLTLIATANQGSEATYESGFVIDKFPISRPNLTFSTLTVSNMSPEDSSIYLCSVGPNQEKLFFGSGTQLSVL.

This clone has more than one count but fewer than ten. The chain recombines TRBV11-3 with TRBJ2-3; 13 nucleotides match TRBD2. The CDR3 spans 16 residues. Germline trimming cut 5 bases from V and 5 bases from J; bases unmatched to any gene: 7. CDR1 SGHNT and CDR2 YENEEA come from the germline V gene. The DNA for the CDR3 is TGTGCCAGCAGCATCGAACTAGCGGGGGGGAGAGATACGCAGTATTTT. This gives the protein CASSIELAGGRDTQYF.

This clone was seen just once. The chain combines TRBV11-3 with TRBJ2-7, with 8 bases identical to TRBD1. J gave up 4 bases and V 7 bases, and 9 bases lay outside the gene matches. CDR1 is SGHNT and CDR2 is YENEEA in the germline V gene. CDR3 length equals 14 residues. The CDR3 DNA is TGTGCCAGCACCATCAGGACAGGGAGGTACGAGCAGTACTTC. Amino acid sequence: CASTIRTGRYEQYF. Drawing the rest from reference TRBV11-3 and TRBJ2-7, the complete variable domain is EAGVVQSPRYKIIEKKQPVAFWCNPISGHNTLYWYLQNLGQGPELLIRYENEEAVDDSQLPKDRFSAERLKGVDSTLKIQPAELGDSAVYLCASTIRTGRYEQYFGPGTRLTVT.

This clone was seen a handful of times. The rearrangement uses TRBV6-8 and TRBJ2-1, with TRBD2 identical over 10 bases. CDR3 size: 14 residues. The ends lost 5 bases at V and 8 bases at J; junction bases unmatched: 6. The germline gives CDR1 MNHGY, CDR2 SAAAGT. This chain's CDR3 is CASSQRGGRDEQFF. CDR3 coding DNA: TGTGCCAGCAGTCAGCGGGGGGGCAGGGATGAGCAGTTCTTC.

The chain has TRBV6-8 and TRBJ1-1; 12 bases fit TRBD1. CDR3 length: 16 amino acids. Germline V gene data show CDR1 as MNHGY and CDR2 as SAAAGT. J lost 1 base, V lost 6 bases, and 6 bases had no gene match. This CDR3 reads CASSPGQGAPNTEAFF. CDR3 coding DNA: TGTGCCAGCAGCCCGGGACAGGGGGCTCCGAACACTGAAGCTTTCTTT.

There are a few counts of this clone. The chain links TRBV25-1 to TRBJ1-1; the D is unclear. CDR3 length equals 12 residues. CDR1 and CDR2 from the germline V gene are MGHDK and SYGVNS. Trimming cost V 5 bases and J 0 bases, with 4 bases left between them. DNA for the CDR3: TGTGCCAGCAGTCGGGTGAACACTGAAGCTTTCTTT. Translating gives CASSRVNTEAFF.

The V call is TRBV29-1, the J call TRBJ2-3; TRBD2 aligns across 15 bases. The CDR3 totals 17 residues. Germline V CDR1 and CDR2: SQVTM, ANQGSEA. The V gene end was trimmed by 4 bases and the J gene end by 1 base; junction bases not matched to a gene: 6. This CDR3 is CSVAGTSGGRGTDTQYF. CDR3 bases: TGCAGCGTTGCGGGGACTAGCGGGGGGCGTGGCACAGATACGCAGTATTTT.

This rearrangement joins TRBV18 to TRBJ1-5; TRBD1 aligns across 10 bases. Per the germline V gene, CDR1 is KGHSH and CDR2 is LQKENI. The CDR3 consists of 14 residues. The trim removed 4 bases at V and 5 bases at J, leaving 2 bases unmatched. The CDR3 DNA reads as TGTGCCAGCTCACTGACAGGGGGCGATCAGCCCCAGCATTTT. This codes for CASSLTGGDQPQHF. Together with reference TRBV18 and TRBJ1-5, the CDR3 gives the full variable domain: NAGVMQNPRHLVRRRGQEARLRCSPMKGHSHVYWYRQLPEEGLKFMVYLQKENIIDESGMPKERFSAEFPKEGPSILRIQQVVRGDSAAYFCASSLTGGDQPQHFGDGTRLSIL.

The V gene is TRBV6-8, the J gene TRBJ1-4; perhaps TRBD1 as D (5 bases). The CDR3 is 13 residues long. Germline values: CDR1 MNHGY, CDR2 SAAAGT. V was trimmed by 3 bases and J by 14 bases, leaving 16 bases between them. CDR3 nucleotides: TGTGCCAGCAGTTATAGCGAGGGGCTTAATCTGTTTTTT. This sequence encodes CASSYSEGLNLFF.

This clone occurred a few times. This chain links TRBV11-3 with TRBJ2-3; maybe TRBD2 (6 bases). The CDR3 has 17 residues. Germline loops: CDR1 SGHNT, CDR2 YENEEA. V gave up 3 bases and J gave up 1 base, with 17 bases separating them. CDR3 coding DNA: TGTGCCAGCAGCTTGGTGTCCTGGGCTAGCGGCACAGATACGCAGTATTTT. This gives the protein CASSLVSWASGTDTQYF.

V is TRBV10-2 and J is TRBJ2-7; D not certain. The CDR3 loop spans 14 amino acids. Germline CDR1 reads WSHSY; CDR2 reads SAAADI. Trimming stripped 3 bases from V and 2 bases from J, with 11 bases between. CDR3 in amino acids: CASSDEGKTYEQYF. CDR3 coding DNA: TGCGCCAGCAGTGATGAAGGGAAGACCTACGAGCAGTACTTC.

Here the CDR3 reads CASSIRGANGELFF. The CDR3 nucleotides are TGTGCCAGTAGTATAAGGGGAGCGAACGGGGAGCTGTTTTTT. This chain joins TRBV19 and TRBJ2-2; D is possibly TRBD1 or TRBD2 (5 bases each). CDR3 length equals 14 residues. Germline loops: CDR1 LNHDA, CDR2 SQIVND (reference sequence). Trimming stripped 2 bases from V and 7 bases from J, with 11 bases between.

This chain joins TRBV12-5 and TRBJ1-6; 8 bases agree with TRBD1. This CDR3 contains 15 residues. CDR1 is LGHNT, CDR2 FRNRAP, per germline. The CDR3 loop reads CASILSGTGNSPLHF. The DNA for the CDR3 is TGTGCCAGCATTCTATCAGGGACAGGCAATTCACCCCTCCACTTT.

The V call is TRBV14, the J call TRBJ2-3, with TRBD2 identical over 7 bases. Germline trimming cut 0 bases from V and 2 bases from J; bases unmatched to any gene: 11. The CDR3 length is 18 residues. Germline V gene sequence: CDR1 SGHDN, CDR2 FVKESK. This chain's CDR3 is CASSQDLFGGFSTDTQYF. The CDR3 DNA follows: TGTGCCAGCAGCCAAGATTTATTCGGGGGGTTTTCCACAGATACGCAGTATTTT. Full variable domain (rest looked up from reference TRBV14 and TRBJ2-3): EAGVTQFPSHSVIEKGQTVTLRCDPISGHDNLYWYRRVMGKEIKFLLHFVKESKQDESGMPNNRFLAERTGGTYSTLKVQPAELEDSGVYFCASSQDLFGGFSTDTQYFGPGTRLTVL.

In this sample, this clone turned up a few times. The V call is TRBV6-8, the J call TRBJ1-1; D gene unclear. Germline V gene data show CDR1 as MNHGY and CDR2 as SAAAGT. Deletions cut 0 bases from V and 1 base from J, with 6 bases between. The CDR3 sequence is 14 residues long. CDR3 coding DNA: TGTGCCAGCAGTTACTCCTCCCGGAACACTGAAGCTTTCTTT. Translated: CASSYSSRNTEAFF.

The chain links TRBV12-5 to TRBJ1-2; perhaps TRBD1 as D (6 bases). Per germline, CDR1 LGHNT and CDR2 FRNRAP. The CDR3 totals 14 residues. CDR3 residues: CASTIRGGDYGYTF. DNA of the CDR3: TGTGCCAGCACCATCCGGGGGGGCGACTATGGCTACACCTTC.

The chain carries TRBV28 and TRBJ1-4; a possible D gene is TRBD1 (6 bases). Trimming took off 5 bases at V and 0 bases at J, with 13 bases between the two ends. CDR3 length equals 16 residues. Germline V gene lookup returns CDR1 MDHEN and CDR2 SYDVKM. The CDR3 protein is CASSHHRAATNEKLFF. CDR3 in DNA: TGTGCCAGCAGTCACCACAGGGCGGCAACTAATGAAAAACTGTTTTTT.

The rearrangement uses TRBV28 and TRBJ2-6; unclear D gene. CDR1 MDHEN and CDR2 SYDVKM come from the germline V gene. The CDR3 is 16 amino acids. The V and J ends lost 1 base and 0 bases respectively, with 7 bases between them. CDR3 protein: CASSLSRSSGANVLTF. In DNA form, the CDR3 reads TGTGCCAGCAGTTTATCAAGGAGCTCTGGGGCCAACGTCCTGACTTTC.